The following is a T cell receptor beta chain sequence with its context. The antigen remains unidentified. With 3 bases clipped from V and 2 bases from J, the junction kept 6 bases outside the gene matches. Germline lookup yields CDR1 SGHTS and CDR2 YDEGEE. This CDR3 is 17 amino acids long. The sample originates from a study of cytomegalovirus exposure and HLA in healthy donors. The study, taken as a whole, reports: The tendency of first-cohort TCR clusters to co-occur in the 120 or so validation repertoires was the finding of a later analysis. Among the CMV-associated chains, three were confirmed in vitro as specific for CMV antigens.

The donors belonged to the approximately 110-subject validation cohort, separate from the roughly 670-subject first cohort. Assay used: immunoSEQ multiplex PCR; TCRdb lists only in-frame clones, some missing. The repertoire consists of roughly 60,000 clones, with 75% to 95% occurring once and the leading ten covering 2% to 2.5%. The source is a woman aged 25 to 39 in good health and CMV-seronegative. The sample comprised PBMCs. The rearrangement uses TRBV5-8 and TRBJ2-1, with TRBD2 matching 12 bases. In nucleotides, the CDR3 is TGTGCCAGCAGCTCTTCTAGCGGGAGGGCCCCCTACAATGAGCAGTTCTTC. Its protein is CASSSSSGRAPYNEQFF.